The 7 T cell receptor beta chains given below trace back to one sample, sequenced in a study of graft-versus-host responses after intestinal transplantation. The antigens for these receptors are not known. The assay was immunoSEQ multiplex PCR, and TCRdb's table has in-frame clones only and misses some. The sample has tens of thousands of clones; more than 80% are singletons. The sample was unstimulated CD4+ T cells sorted from spleen or lymph node cells, taken before transplant. The receptor source for this set is a human donor who was the organ donor for an intestinal transplant.

The J gene is TRBJ2-1, the V gene TRBV21-1; the DNA was not used to check the table's D call, TRBD2. TRBV21-1 is annotated as a pseudogene. The CDR3 spans 16 residues. The CDR3, as DNA: TGTGCCAGCAGCGTCCCGACTAGCGGGAGAGACCATGAGCAGTTCTTC. Protein sequence: CASSVPTSGRDHEQFF.

This clone turned up a few times. The CDR3 protein is CASSIVRQGTGELFF. The CDR3 DNA sequence: TGTGCCAGTAGTATAGTTCGACAGGGGACCGGGGAGCTGTTTTTT. The chain recombines TRBV19 with TRBJ2-2, with 8 bases aligning to TRBD1. The CDR3 spans 15 residues. Germline V gene lookup returns CDR1 LNHDA and CDR2 SQIVND (reference sequence). Losses at the gene ends were 1 base for V and 5 bases for J; bases not matched to a gene: 3.

This chain uses TRBV18 with TRBJ2-3; no definite D call. CDR3 length: 16 residues. Trimming left V 0 bases short and J 5 bases short, with 15 bases between. Germline CDR1 reads KGHSH; CDR2 reads LQKENI. The CDR3 sequence is CASSPPTRMIRDTQYF. For the CDR3, the DNA is TGTGCCAGCTCACCACCGACACGAATGATCAGAGATACGCAGTATTTT.

J is TRBJ2-7 and V is TRBV12-2; the table's D call, TRBD1, was not checked against the DNA. TRBV12-2 is classified as a pseudogene. This CDR3 comprises 15 residues. The CDR3 DNA follows: TGTGCAAGTCGCTTACGACAGGCGAACTCCTACGAGCAGTACTTC. Translated, it gives CASRLRQANSYEQYF.

V is TRBV27 and J is TRBJ2-1; 8 bases map to TRBD1. V lost 7 bases, J lost 7 bases, and 12 bases stayed unmatched. CDR1 is MNHEY, CDR2 SMNVEV, per germline (reference sequence). The CDR3 sequence is 15 residues long. In nucleotides, the CDR3 is TGTGCCAGCAACCAGCGACAGGGGCAGGGGAATGAGCAGTTCTTC. As protein: CASNQRQGQGNEQFF.

This clone was seen once. The V and J genes are TRBV11-2 and TRBJ1-1, with no clear D. The CDR3 covers 18 residues. V lost 3 bases to trimming and J lost 5 bases, with 25 bases between them. The germline gives CDR1 SGHAT, CDR2 FQNNGV. For the CDR3, the DNA is TGTGCCAGCAGCTTTTATCAAATGCTCCGAAACAGAGAGACTGAAGCTTTCTTT. This translates into CASSFYQMLRNRETEAFF.

This clone has only one observation. The chain uses TRBV7-2 and TRBJ2-7; 11 bases map to TRBD2. The CDR3 contains 17 residues. V trimming: 1 base; J trimming: 4 bases; junction bases outside the gene matches: 9. The germline CDR1 and CDR2 sequences are SGHTA and FQGNSA. The CDR3 coding sequence is TGTGCCAGCAGCTTAGGTATAACTAGCGGGAGCTTGTACGAGCAGTACTTC. Translation gives CASSLGITSGSLYEQYF.